This TCR beta chain was documented in a study of CD8 T cells in ankylosing spondylitis. Concerning this clonotype: Its antigen remains unknown.

TCRdb reprocessed the 5' RACE reads with MiXCR, giving one entry per CDR3 protein. The data contain fewer than 500,000 distinct CDR3 sequences, under 25% of them seen just once; the ten biggest clones take up about 17%. V shed 5 bases and J shed 0 bases, with 4 bases lying between them. CDR3 length equals 13 residues. CDR1 is KGHDR and CDR2 is SFDVKD in the germline V gene. General study results and limits: In ankylosing spondylitis blood, a motif of eight highly homologous TCR beta variants appeared characteristic.

The sequenced sample consisted of blood, either unsorted or a sorted T cell fraction (not recorded which). V and J are TRBV24-1 and TRBJ2-4; D is uncertain. This TCR was sampled from a male donor with ankylosing spondylitis. The CDR3 loop is CATSGGAKNIQYF. The CDR3 nucleotides are TGTGCCACCAGTGGTGGAGCCAAAAACATTCAGTACTTC.